This TCR beta chain emerged from a study of beta chain features in type 1 diabetes. As every portion of the isolated RNA was reverse transcribed, the sequencing read expressed TCRB transcripts. Sequenced by immunoSEQ multiplex PCR; TCRdb stores in-frame clones only, minus some. The sample includes 330,000 or so clones, about 20% seen only once; the top ten take 0.044%. There are 15 residues in the CDR3. Germline V gene data show CDR1 as MGHRA and CDR2 as YSYEKL. V was clipped by 3 bases and J by 6 bases; unmatched bases: 8. Sequenced material: naive CD4+ T cells from blood. The clonotype originates from a young woman in good health. V usage is TRBV4-1 and J usage is TRBJ1-3; TRBD1 matches at 7 bases. CDR3 bases: TGCGCCAGCAGCCAGCCAGGGACAGTGGTAAACACCATATATTTT. As protein: CASSQPGTVVNTIYF.